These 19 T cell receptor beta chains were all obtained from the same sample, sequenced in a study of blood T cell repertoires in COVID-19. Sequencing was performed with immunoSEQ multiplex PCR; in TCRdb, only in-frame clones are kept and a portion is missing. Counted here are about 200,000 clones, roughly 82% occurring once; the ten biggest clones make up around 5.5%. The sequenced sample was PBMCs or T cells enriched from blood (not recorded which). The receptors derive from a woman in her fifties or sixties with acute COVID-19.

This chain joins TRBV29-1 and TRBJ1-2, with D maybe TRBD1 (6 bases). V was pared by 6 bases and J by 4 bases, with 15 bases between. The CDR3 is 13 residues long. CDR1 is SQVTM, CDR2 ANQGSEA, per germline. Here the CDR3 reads CSVDMTGSYGYTF. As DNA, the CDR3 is TGCAGCGTGGACATGACAGGCAGCTATGGCTACACCTTC.

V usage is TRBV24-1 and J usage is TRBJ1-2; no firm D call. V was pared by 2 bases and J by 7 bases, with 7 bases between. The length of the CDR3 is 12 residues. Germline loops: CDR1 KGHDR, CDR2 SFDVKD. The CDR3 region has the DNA TGTGCCACCAGTGATTGGGGAGGTGGCTACACCTTC. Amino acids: CATSDWGGGYTF.

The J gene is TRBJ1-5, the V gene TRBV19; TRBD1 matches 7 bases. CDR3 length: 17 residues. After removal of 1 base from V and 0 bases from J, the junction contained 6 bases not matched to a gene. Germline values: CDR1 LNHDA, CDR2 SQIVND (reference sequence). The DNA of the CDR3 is TGTGCCAGTAGTATAGGGGGACAGTTTGTTAGCAATCAGCCCCAGCATTTT. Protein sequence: CASSIGGQFVSNQPQHF.

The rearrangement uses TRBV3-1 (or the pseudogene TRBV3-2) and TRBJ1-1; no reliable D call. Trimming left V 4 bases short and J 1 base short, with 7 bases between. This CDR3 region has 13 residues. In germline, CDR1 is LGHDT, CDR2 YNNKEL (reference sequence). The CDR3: CASSRRENTEAFF. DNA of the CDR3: TGTGCCAGCAGCCGAAGAGAGAACACTGAAGCTTTCTTT.

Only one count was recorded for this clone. The CDR3 DNA follows: TGTGCCAGCACCCAAATCGGGGGAAGCGGGGAGCTGTTTTTT. Protein: CASTQIGGSGELFF. The chain combines TRBV6-5 with TRBJ2-2; TRBD2 might be the D (6 bases). Germline V gives CDR1 MNHEY, CDR2 SVGAGI. The V gene lost 7 bases and the J gene lost 7 bases, with 16 bases spanning the gap. The CDR3 has 14 residues.

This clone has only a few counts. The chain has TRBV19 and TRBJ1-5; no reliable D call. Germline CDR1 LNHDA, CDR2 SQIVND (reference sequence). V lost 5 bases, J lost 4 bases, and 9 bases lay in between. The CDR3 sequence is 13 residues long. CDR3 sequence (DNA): TGTGCCAGTAGTCAGTCCCCTAATCAGCCCCAGCATTTT. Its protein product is CASSQSPNQPQHF.

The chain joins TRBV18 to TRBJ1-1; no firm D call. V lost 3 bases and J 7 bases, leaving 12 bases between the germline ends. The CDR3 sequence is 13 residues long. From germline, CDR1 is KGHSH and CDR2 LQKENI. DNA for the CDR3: TGTGCCAGCTCACCGAACGGTGGTCTTGAAGCTTTCTTT. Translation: CASSPNGGLEAFF.

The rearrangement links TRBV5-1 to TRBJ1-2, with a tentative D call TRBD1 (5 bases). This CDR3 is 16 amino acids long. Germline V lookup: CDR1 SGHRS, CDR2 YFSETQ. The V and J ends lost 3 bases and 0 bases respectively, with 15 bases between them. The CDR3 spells CASSSAGTAANYGYTF. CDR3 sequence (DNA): TGCGCCAGCAGCTCTGCCGGGACTGCAGCTAACTATGGCTACACCTTC.

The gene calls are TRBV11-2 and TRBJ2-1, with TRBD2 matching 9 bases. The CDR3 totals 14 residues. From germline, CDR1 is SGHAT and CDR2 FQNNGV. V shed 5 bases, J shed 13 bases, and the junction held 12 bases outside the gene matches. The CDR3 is CASSPRPSGEIQFF. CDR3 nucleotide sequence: TGTGCCAGCAGCCCCCGGCCTAGCGGGGAGATACAGTTCTTC.

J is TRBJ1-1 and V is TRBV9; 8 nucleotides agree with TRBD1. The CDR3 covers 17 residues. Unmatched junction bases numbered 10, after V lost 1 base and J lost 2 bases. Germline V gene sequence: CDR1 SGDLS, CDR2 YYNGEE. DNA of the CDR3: TGTGCCAGCAGCGTATCTGCAGGGGGCGCGGGAAACACTGAAGCTTTCTTT. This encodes CASSVSAGGAGNTEAFF.

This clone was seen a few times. The CDR3 region is CASSLGATGVGELFF. Written as DNA, the CDR3 is TGTGCCAGCAGCTTAGGTGCGACAGGGGTCGGGGAGCTGTTTTTT. V and J are TRBV7-2 and TRBJ2-2, with TRBD1 matching 8 bases. Germline V gives CDR1 SGHTA, CDR2 FQGNSA. This CDR3 region has 15 residues. With V trimmed by 1 base and J by 7 bases, 5 bases remained unmatched. Variable domain in full (rest from reference TRBV7-2 and TRBJ2-2): GAGVSQSPSNKVTEKGKDVELRCDPISGHTALYWYRQSLGQGLEFLIYFQGNSAPDKSGLPSDRFSAERTGGSVSTLTIQRTQQEDSAVYLCASSLGATGVGELFFGEGSRLTVL.

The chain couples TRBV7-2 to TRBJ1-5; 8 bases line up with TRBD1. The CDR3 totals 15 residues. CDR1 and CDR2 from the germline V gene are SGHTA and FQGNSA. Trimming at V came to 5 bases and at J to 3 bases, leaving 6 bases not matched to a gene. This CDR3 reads CASSTIRGPNQPQHF. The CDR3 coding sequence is TGTGCCAGCAGCACTATCAGGGGGCCCAATCAGCCCCAGCATTTT.

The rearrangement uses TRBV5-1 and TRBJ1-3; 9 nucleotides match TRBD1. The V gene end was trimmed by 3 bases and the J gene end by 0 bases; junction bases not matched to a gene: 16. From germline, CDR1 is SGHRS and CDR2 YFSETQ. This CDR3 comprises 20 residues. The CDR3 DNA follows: TGCGCCAGCAGCTGGGGAACGGGACAGGGAGCTCCCGTCTCTGGAAACACCATATATTTT. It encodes CASSWGTGQGAPVSGNTIYF.

The CDR3 here is CASSPNGYTEAFF. The CDR3 nucleotides are TGTGCCAGCAGTCCCAACGGGTACACTGAAGCTTTCTTT. The V and J genes are TRBV6-5 and TRBJ1-1; D gene uncertain. CDR1 and CDR2 (germline): MNHEY, SVGAGI. The V and J ends lost 5 bases and 3 bases respectively, with 10 bases between them. The CDR3 runs to 13 residues.

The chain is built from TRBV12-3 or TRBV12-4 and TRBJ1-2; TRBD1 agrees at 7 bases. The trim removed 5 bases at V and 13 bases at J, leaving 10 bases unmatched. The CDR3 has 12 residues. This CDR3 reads CASSLSRGVVTF. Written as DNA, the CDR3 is TGTGCCAGCAGTCTAAGCAGGGGGGTAGTCACCTTC.

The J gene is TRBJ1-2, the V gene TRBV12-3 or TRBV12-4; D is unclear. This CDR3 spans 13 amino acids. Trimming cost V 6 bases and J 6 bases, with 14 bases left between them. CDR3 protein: CASSPTRLNGYTF. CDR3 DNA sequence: TGTGCCAGCAGCCCCACGAGGTTGAATGGCTACACCTTC.

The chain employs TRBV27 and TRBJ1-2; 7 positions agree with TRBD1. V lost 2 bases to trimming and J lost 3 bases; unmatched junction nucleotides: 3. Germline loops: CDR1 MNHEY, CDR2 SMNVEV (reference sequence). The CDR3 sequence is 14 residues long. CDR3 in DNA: TGTGCCAGCAGTTTACATGGACAGGACTATGGCTACACCTTC. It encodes CASSLHGQDYGYTF.

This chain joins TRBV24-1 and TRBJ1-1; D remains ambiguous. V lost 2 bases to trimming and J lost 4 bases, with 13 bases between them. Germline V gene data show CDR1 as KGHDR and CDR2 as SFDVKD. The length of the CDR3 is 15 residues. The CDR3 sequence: CATSDSSLVSTEAFF. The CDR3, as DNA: TGTGCCACCAGTGATTCCTCCTTGGTGAGCACTGAAGCTTTCTTT.

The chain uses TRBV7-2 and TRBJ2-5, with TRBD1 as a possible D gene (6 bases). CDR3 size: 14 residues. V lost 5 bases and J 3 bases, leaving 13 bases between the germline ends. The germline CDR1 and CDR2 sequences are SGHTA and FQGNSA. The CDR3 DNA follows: TGTGCCAGCAGCCCTACGGACAGTAAAGAGACCCAGTACTTC. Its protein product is CASSPTDSKETQYF.